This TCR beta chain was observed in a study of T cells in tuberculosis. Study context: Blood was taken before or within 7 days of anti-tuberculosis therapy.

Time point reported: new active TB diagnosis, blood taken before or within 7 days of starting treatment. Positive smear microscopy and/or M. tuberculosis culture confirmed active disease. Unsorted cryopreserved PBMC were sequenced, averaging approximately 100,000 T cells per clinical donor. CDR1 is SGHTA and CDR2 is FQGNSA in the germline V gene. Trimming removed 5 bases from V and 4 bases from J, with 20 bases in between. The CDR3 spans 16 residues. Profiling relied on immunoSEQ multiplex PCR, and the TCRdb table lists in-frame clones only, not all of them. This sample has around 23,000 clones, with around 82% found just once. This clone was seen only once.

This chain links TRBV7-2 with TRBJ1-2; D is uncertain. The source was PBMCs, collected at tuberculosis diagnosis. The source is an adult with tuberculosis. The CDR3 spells CASSPRAGGDIYGYTF. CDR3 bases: TGTGCCAGCAGCCCCCGGGCGGGAGGAGATATCTATGGCTACACCTTC.